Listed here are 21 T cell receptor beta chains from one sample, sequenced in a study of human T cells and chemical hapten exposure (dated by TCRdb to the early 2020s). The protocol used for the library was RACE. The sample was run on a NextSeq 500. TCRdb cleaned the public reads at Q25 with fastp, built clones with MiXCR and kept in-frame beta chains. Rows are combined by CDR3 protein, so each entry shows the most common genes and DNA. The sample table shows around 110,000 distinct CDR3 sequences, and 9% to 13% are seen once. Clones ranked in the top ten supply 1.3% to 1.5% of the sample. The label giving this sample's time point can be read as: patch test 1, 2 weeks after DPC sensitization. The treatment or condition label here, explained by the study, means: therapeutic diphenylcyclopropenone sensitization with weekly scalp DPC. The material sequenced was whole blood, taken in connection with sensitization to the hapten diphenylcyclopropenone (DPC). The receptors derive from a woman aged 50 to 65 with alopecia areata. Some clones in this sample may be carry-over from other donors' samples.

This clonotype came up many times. CDR3 amino acids: CASSQDPGGYGYTF. CDR3 in DNA: TGTGCCAGCAGCCAAGATCCGGGAGGCTATGGCTACACCTTC. V usage is TRBV3-1 and J usage is TRBJ1-2; D is unresolved. The CDR3 is 14 residues long. Per germline, CDR1 LGHDT and CDR2 YNNKEL (reference sequence). Deletions cut 0 bases from V and 4 bases from J, with 9 bases between.

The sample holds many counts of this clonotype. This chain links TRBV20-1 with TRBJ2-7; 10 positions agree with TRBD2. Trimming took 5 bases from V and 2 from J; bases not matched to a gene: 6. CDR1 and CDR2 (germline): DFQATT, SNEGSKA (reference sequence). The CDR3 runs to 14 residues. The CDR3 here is CSASGTSATYEQYF. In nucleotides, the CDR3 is TGCAGTGCTTCCGGGACTAGCGCTACCTACGAGCAGTACTTC.

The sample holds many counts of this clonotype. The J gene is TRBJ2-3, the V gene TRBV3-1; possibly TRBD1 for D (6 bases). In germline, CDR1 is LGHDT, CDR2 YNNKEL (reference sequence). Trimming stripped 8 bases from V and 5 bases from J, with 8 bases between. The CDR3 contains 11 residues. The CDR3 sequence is CASSTGDTQYF. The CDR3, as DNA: TGTGCCAGCTCGACAGGAGATACGCAGTATTTT.

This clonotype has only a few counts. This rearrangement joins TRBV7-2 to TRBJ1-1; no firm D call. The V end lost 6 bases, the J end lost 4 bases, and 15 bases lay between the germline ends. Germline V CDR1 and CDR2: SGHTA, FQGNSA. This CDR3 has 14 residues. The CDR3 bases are TGTGCCAGCAGGGACGGGGTGTTGGTCACTGAAGCTTTCTTT. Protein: CASRDGVLVTEAFF.

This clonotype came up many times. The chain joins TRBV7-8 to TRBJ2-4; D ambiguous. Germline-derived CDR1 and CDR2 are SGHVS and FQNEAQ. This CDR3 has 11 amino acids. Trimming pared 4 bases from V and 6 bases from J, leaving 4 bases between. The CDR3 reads CASSSINIQYF. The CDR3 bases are TGTGCCAGCAGCTCGATAAACATTCAGTACTTC.

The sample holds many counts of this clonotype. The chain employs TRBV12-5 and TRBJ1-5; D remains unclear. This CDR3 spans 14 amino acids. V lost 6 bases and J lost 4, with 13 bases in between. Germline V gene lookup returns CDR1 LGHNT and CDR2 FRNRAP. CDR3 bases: TGTGCTAGTGGCTTTTTACCGGGTAATCAGCCCCAGCATTTT. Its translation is CASGFLPGNQPQHF. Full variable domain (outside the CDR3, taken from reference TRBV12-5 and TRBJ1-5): DARVTQTPRHKVTEMGQEVTMRCQPILGHNTVFWYRQTMMQGLELLAYFRNRAPLDDSGMPKDRFSAEMPDATLATLKIQPSEPRDSAVYFCASGFLPGNQPQHFGDGTRLSIL.

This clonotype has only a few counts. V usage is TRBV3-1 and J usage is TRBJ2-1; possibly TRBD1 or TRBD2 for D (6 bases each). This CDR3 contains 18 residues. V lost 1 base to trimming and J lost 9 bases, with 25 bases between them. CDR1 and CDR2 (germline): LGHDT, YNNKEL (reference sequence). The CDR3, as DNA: TGTGCCAGCAGCCAAGCACAGGGAGAACTATGGGGGGTCAGTGAGCAGTTCTTC. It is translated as CASSQAQGELWGVSEQFF.

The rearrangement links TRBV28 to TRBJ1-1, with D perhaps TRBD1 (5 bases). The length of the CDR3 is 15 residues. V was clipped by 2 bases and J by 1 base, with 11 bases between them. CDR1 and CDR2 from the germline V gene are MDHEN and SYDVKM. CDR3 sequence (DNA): TGTGCCAGCAGTTTAGGAGGTCAGGGGAACACTGAAGCTTTCTTT. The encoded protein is CASSLGGQGNTEAFF.

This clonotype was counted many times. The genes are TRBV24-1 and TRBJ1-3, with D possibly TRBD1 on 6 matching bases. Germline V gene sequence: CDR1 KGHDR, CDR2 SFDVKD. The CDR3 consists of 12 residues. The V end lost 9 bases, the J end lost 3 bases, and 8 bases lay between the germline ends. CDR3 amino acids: CATSGDGNTIYF. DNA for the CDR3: TGTGCCACCTCAGGGGATGGAAACACCATATATTTT.

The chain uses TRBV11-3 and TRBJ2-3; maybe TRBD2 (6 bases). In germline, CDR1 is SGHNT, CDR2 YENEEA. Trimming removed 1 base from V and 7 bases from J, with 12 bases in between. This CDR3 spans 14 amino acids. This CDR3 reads CASSLAPSAYTQYF. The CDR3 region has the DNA TGTGCCAGCAGCTTAGCCCCTAGCGCCTATACGCAGTATTTT.

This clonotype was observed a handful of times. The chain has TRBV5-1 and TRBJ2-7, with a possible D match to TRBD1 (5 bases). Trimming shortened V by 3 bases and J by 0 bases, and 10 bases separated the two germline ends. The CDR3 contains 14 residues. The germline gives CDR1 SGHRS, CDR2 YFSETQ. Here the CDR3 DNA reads TGCGCCAGCAGCTCAACGACAGTCTCCTACGAGCAGTACTTC. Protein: CASSSTTVSYEQYF.

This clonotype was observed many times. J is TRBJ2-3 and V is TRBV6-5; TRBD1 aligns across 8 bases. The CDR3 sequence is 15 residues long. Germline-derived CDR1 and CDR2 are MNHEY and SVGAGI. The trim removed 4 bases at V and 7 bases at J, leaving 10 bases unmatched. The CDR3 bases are TGTGCCAGCAGTTCCGGACAGGGTCCCCCTCATACGCAGTATTTT. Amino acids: CASSSGQGPPHTQYF.

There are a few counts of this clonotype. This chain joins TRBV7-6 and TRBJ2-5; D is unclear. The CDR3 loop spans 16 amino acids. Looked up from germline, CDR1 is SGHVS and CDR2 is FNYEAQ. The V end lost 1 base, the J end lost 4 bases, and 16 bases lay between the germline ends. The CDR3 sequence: CASSLGAVTLGETQYF. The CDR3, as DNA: TGTGCCAGCAGCTTAGGGGCAGTAACCCTGGGAGAGACCCAGTACTTC. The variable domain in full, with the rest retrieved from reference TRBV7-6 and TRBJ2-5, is GAGVSQSPRYKVTKRGQDVALRCDPISGHVSLYWYRQALGQGPEFLTYFNYEAQQDKSGLPNDRFSAERPEGSISTLTIQRTEQRDSAMYRCASSLGAVTLGETQYFGPGTRLLVL.

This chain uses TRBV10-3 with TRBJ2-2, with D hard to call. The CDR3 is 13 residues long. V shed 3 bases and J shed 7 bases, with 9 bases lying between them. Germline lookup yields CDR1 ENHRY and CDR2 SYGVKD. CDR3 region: CAISDRLSGELFF. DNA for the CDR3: TGTGCCATCAGTGACAGGCTTAGCGGGGAGCTGTTTTTT.

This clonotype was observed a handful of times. The CDR3 protein is CASSSGTVNYNEQFF. The CDR3 nucleotides are TGTGCCAGTTCGTCCGGGACAGTCAACTACAATGAGCAGTTCTTC. The chain has TRBV19 and TRBJ2-1, with TRBD1 matching over 7 bases. With 8 bases clipped from V and 3 bases from J, the junction kept 10 bases outside the gene matches. Looked up from germline, CDR1 is LNHDA and CDR2 is SQIVND (reference sequence). CDR3 size: 15 residues. Supplemented by reference TRBV19 and TRBJ2-1, the full variable domain reads DGGITQSPKYLFRKEGQNVTLSCEQNLNHDAMYWYRQDPGQGLRLIYYSQIVNDFQKGDIAEGYSVSREKKESFPLTVTSAQKNPTAFYLCASSSGTVNYNEQFFGPGTRLTVL.

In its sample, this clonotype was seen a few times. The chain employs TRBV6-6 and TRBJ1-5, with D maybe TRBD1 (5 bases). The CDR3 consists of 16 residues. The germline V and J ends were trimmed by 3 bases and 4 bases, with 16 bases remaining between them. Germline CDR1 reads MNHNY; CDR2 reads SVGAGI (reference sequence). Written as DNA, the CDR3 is TGTGCCAGCAGTTATGGGGGAAACGCGGGAAATCAGCCCCAGCATTTT. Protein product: CASSYGGNAGNQPQHF.

The CDR3 DNA reads as TGTGCCAGCAGTTACATAGCCAAAAACATTCAGTACTTC. Its protein product is CASSYIAKNIQYF. The chain employs TRBV6-2 or TRBV6-3 and TRBJ2-4; unclear D gene. This CDR3 is 13 amino acids long. Trimming removed 2 bases from V and 0 bases from J, with 2 bases in between. Germline V gene sequence: CDR1 MNHEY, CDR2 SVGEGT.

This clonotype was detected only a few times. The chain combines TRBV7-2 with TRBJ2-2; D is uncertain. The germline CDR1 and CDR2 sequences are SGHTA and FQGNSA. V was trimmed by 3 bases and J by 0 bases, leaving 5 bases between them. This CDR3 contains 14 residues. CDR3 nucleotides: TGTGCCAGCAGCTTCGGCTCGAACACCGGGGAGCTGTTTTTT. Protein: CASSFGSNTGELFF.

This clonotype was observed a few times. The CDR3 region is CASSQNEQYF. The CDR3 nucleotides read TGTGCCAGCAGCCAAAACGAGCAGTACTTC. This sequence joins TRBV7-9 and TRBJ2-7, with D hard to call. This CDR3 region has 10 residues. The ends were cut back, 5 bases at V and 5 bases at J, with 4 bases in the middle. Germline-derived CDR1 and CDR2 are SEHNR and FQNEAQ (reference sequence).

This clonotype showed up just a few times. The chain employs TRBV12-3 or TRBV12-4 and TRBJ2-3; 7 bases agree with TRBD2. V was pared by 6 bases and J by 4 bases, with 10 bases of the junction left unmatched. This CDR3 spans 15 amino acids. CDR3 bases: TGTGCCAGCAGCCCCTCTCTCGGGGGGTCAGATACGCAGTATTTT. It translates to CASSPSLGGSDTQYF.

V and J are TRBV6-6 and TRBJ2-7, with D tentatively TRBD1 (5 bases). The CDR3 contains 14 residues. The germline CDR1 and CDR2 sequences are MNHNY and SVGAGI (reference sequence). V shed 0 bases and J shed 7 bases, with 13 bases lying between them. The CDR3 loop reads CASSYSPGQEEQYF. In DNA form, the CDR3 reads TGTGCCAGCAGTTACTCGCCAGGGCAAGAGGAGCAGTACTTC.